Each of the 2 T cell receptor beta chains below was sequenced from the same sample in a study of tumor-infiltrating lymphocytes in primary liver carcinoma. Unsorted whole blood supplied the blood RNA, and germline DNA was isolated too. TCR beta cDNA came from around 500 ng total RNA, primed with a constant-region primer. Slightly modified ARM-PCR served as the procedure for the TCR beta libraries. These libraries came from three rounds of nested multiplex PCR. Amplification in the first two PCR rounds was performed using TRBV1-TRBV30 forward primers and a C-beta reverse primer for roughly 10 cycles each. MiXCR was run by TCRdb on the multiplex PCR reads, yielding one entry per CDR3 protein. The sample contains fewer than 400,000 distinct CDR3 sequences, more than 55% of which appear only once. Sequencing was carried out using peripheral blood. All receptors come from a man aged 35 to 55 with primary liver carcinoma and hepatitis B virus infection.

For this clonotype: The junction does not match germline at one end; this may be a read error. The chain uses TRBV12-3 or TRBV12-4 and TRBJ2-2; D might be TRBD1 (6 bases). The CDR3 extends over 12 amino acids. Here the CDR3 reads CASKTGPGELSF. Written as DNA, the CDR3 is TGTGCCAGCAAAACAGGGCCCGGGGAGCTGTCTTTT.

Ten or more counts support this clonotype. The CDR3 is CASSYGYGGTEAFF. The DNA for the CDR3 is TGTGCCAGCAGCTATGGCTATGGGGGCACTGAAGCTTTCTTT. This chain links TRBV6-6 with TRBJ1-1; D perhaps matches TRBD1 (5 bases). The germline gives CDR1 MNHNY, CDR2 SVGAGI (reference sequence). V gave up 6 bases and J gave up 4 bases, with 15 bases separating them. The length of the CDR3 is 14 residues.